Presented here are 10 T cell receptor beta chains from one specimen sequenced in a study of low-dose radiotherapy and immunotherapy resistance in tumors. The time point denotes: before trial treatment. TRAV- and TRBV-specific primers, spanning alpha and beta chains, primed first-strand cDNA. The authors amplified TCRs for 20 PCR cycles with a constant-region primer and a V-primer adapter. Each CDR3 protein gets one entry after TCRdb re-called the reads with MiXCR. The top ten hold roughly 3.5% of the sample, which has about 39,000 distinct CDR3 sequences, around a third seen once. Sequenced material: PBMCs, taken before treatment. Receptors originate from a male donor with gallbladder cancer.

The J gene is TRBJ2-7, the V gene TRBV5-8; possible D gene TRBD2, 6 bases. Germline V CDR1 and CDR2: SGHTS, YDEGEE. The CDR3 spans 13 residues. V was cut by 4 bases and J by 8 bases, with 16 bases left in between. Here the CDR3 reads CASSPWTGRQQYF. The CDR3 region has the DNA TGTGCCAGCAGCCCCTGGACTGGGAGGCAGCAGTACTTC.

This clonotype was counted ten times or more. This sequence joins TRBV7-9 and TRBJ2-2; D is possibly TRBD1 (6 bases). CDR3 length: 17 residues. Trimming took 4 bases from V and 0 from J, leaving 15 bases between them. Germline V gives CDR1 SEHNR, CDR2 FQNEAQ (reference sequence). The CDR3 reads CASSYRDINANTGELFF. The CDR3 bases are TGTGCCAGCAGCTACCGGGACATCAACGCGAACACCGGGGAGCTGTTTTTT.

This clonotype was counted many times. This chain uses TRBV5-1 with TRBJ2-1; no clear D. Germline V gene lookup returns CDR1 SGHRS and CDR2 YFSETQ. Trimming stripped 7 bases from V and 10 bases from J, with 12 bases between. The CDR3 totals 11 residues. In nucleotides, the CDR3 is TGCGCCAGCCGGCTATCCGGGGAGCAGTTCTTC. It specifies CASRLSGEQFF.

By share of the sample, this clonotype is medium-sized. This chain links TRBV3-1 with TRBJ2-1, with 9 positions matching TRBD2. With 0 bases clipped from V and 4 bases from J, the junction kept 7 bases outside the gene matches. CDR3 length: 17 residues. Looked up from germline, CDR1 is LGHDT and CDR2 is YNNKEL (reference sequence). CDR3 nucleotide sequence: TGTGCCAGCAGCCAAGATGAGTCTAGCGGGGCTTACAATGAGCAGTTCTTC. Translation gives CASSQDESSGAYNEQFF.

The rearrangement uses TRBV5-5 and TRBJ2-2; no clear D gene. Germline assignment: CDR1 SGHKS and CDR2 YYEKEE (reference sequence). The CDR3 is 12 amino acids. Between the trimmed V and J ends, which lost 4 bases and 5 bases, there was a span of 6 bases. CDR3 in amino acids: CASSQMTGELFF. Here the CDR3 DNA reads TGTGCCAGCAGCCAAATGACCGGGGAGCTGTTTTTT.

As DNA, the CDR3 is TGTGCCAGCAGCTTGGGACCATGGAAGGGGGACGAGCAGTACTTC. Encoded protein: CASSLGPWKGDEQYF. This sequence joins TRBV5-6 and TRBJ2-7; the D gene is possibly TRBD1 (6 bases). Germline V gives CDR1 SGHDT, CDR2 YYEEEE. The CDR3 covers 15 residues. V was cut by 0 bases and J by 5 bases, with 15 bases left in between.

In this sample, this clonotype turned up many times. The chain employs TRBV11-3 and TRBJ1-3; D may be TRBD1 (6 bases). Looked up from germline, CDR1 is SGHNT and CDR2 is YENEEA. Trimming stripped 5 bases from V and 4 bases from J, with 9 bases between. This CDR3 is built from 13 residues. The CDR3 DNA is TGTGCCAGCAGCAGGGGGAACGGAAACACCATATATTTT. Its protein product is CASSRGNGNTIYF.

Ten or more counts support this clonotype. The J gene is TRBJ2-5, the V gene TRBV7-6; tentative D call: TRBD1 (5 bases). V lost 1 base to trimming and J lost 5 bases, with 5 bases between them. The CDR3 has 12 residues. Germline CDR1 is SGHVS and CDR2 is FNYEAQ. The DNA for the CDR3 is TGTGCCAGCAGCTTAGGACAGGAGACCCAGTACTTC. It specifies CASSLGQETQYF.

The V gene is TRBV5-1, the J gene TRBJ2-7, with 10 bases that match TRBD1. The CDR3 covers 14 residues. J was trimmed by 7 bases and V by 4 bases; bases with no gene match: 8. CDR1 and CDR2 from the germline V gene are SGHRS and YFSETQ. The CDR3 DNA sequence: TGCGCCAGCAGCCCCCTGAGGACAGGGGGAGAGCAGTACTTC. This gives the protein CASSPLRTGGEQYF.

At least ten counts were recorded for this clonotype. The chain joins TRBV19 to TRBJ1-6; D perhaps matches TRBD1 (5 bases). Trimming cost V 4 bases and J 0 bases, with 13 bases left between them. This CDR3 is 17 amino acids long. Per the germline V gene, CDR1 is LNHDA and CDR2 is SQIVND (reference sequence). The CDR3 DNA reads as TGTGCCAGTAGTAGCGGGACTGCAGGCTCCTATAATTCACCCCTCCACTTT. This translates into CASSSGTAGSYNSPLHF.